The 18 T cell receptor beta chains given below trace back to one sample, sequenced in a study of CD8 T cells in ankylosing spondylitis. TCRdb reanalysed the 5' RACE reads using MiXCR and keeps one entry per CDR3 protein. The table lists 250,000 to 300,000 distinct CDR3 sequences, around 19% of them singletons, with around 8% in the top ten. The sequenced material came from blood, either unsorted or a sorted T cell fraction (not recorded which). These TCRs come from a male donor with ankylosing spondylitis or in good health (not recorded which).

The chain links TRBV27 to TRBJ2-5; 10 bases line up with TRBD2. With V trimmed by 2 bases and J by 7 bases, 7 bases remained unmatched. CDR3 length equals 15 residues. Germline CDR1 MNHEY, CDR2 SMNVEV (reference sequence). The CDR3 DNA is TGTGCCAGCAGTTTAACTAGCGGGAAAGGGGGGACCCAGTACTTC. Amino acid sequence: CASSLTSGKGGTQYF.

The chain joins TRBV5-1 to TRBJ1-5, with D hard to call. Trimming removed 0 bases from V and 5 bases from J, with 6 bases in between. The CDR3 contains 13 residues. Germline-derived CDR1 and CDR2 are SGHRS and YFSETQ. In DNA, the CDR3 is TGCGCCAGCAGCTTGGGGTCGGATCAGCCCCAGCATTTT. As protein: CASSLGSDQPQHF.

The sample holds many counts of this clonotype. The chain links TRBV5-1 to TRBJ1-2; 7 positions match TRBD1. This CDR3 has 14 amino acids. The germline gives CDR1 SGHRS, CDR2 YFSETQ. J was trimmed by 6 bases and V by 4 bases; bases with no gene match: 9. The CDR3 bases are TGCGCCAGCAGCGGGGGACAGCCCGGCAATGGCTACACCTTC. Protein sequence: CASSGGQPGNGYTF.

This clonotype has more than one count but fewer than ten. V is TRBV6-5 and J is TRBJ1-2; possibly TRBD1 for D (6 bases). Germline V gene sequence: CDR1 MNHEY, CDR2 SVGAGI. V shed 2 bases and J shed 5 bases, with 12 bases lying between them. The CDR3 runs 14 residues. CDR3 sequence: CASSYLDRTYGYTF. The DNA for the CDR3 is TGTGCCAGCAGTTACCTAGACAGGACTTATGGCTACACCTTC.

The chain couples TRBV11-1 to TRBJ2-1; TRBD2 matches 9 bases. The CDR3 is 19 residues long. Germline V lookup: CDR1 SGHAT, CDR2 FQDESV (reference sequence). V dropped 1 base and J dropped 0; count of bases not matched to a gene: 10. The CDR3 is CASSLGLAGTGFSYNEQFF. In DNA form, the CDR3 reads TGTGCCAGCAGCTTAGGCCTAGCGGGAACGGGGTTCTCCTACAATGAGCAGTTCTTC.

This clonotype was found many times. The chain has TRBV5-1 and TRBJ2-3, with D perhaps TRBD1 (5 bases). The V gene's germline CDR1 is SGHRS and CDR2 YFSETQ. This CDR3 spans 16 amino acids. V was cut by 0 bases and J by 3 bases, with 14 bases left in between. The CDR3 here is CASSLGQGRRTDTQYF. The CDR3 nucleotides are TGCGCCAGCAGCTTGGGTCAGGGTCGGCGGACAGATACGCAGTATTTT.

This clonotype was observed a few times. The rearrangement uses TRBV7-8 and TRBJ2-2; no definite D call. Germline assignment: CDR1 SGHVS and CDR2 FQNEAQ. V lost 6 bases and J 1 base, leaving 12 bases between the germline ends. The CDR3 spans 15 residues. In nucleotides, the CDR3 is TGTGCCAGCAGGGCCGAAACGTTGAACACCGGGGAGCTGTTTTTT. The encoded protein is CASRAETLNTGELFF.

This clonotype has a handful of counts. The V call is TRBV5-1, the J call TRBJ2-1, with D maybe TRBD1 (6 bases). This CDR3 comprises 16 residues. V dropped 4 bases and J dropped 6 bases, with 20 bases sitting between them. Germline assignment: CDR1 SGHRS and CDR2 YFSETQ. CDR3 amino acids: CASSRSGTYPFNEQFF. DNA of the CDR3: TGCGCCAGCAGCCGATCCGGGACATACCCTTTCAATGAGCAGTTCTTC.

The chain joins TRBV27 to TRBJ1-6; tentatively, D is TRBD1 (6 bases). Between the trimmed V and J ends, which lost 5 bases and 6 bases, there was a span of 17 bases. There are 16 residues in the CDR3. Germline CDR1 is MNHEY and CDR2 is SMNVEV (reference sequence). The CDR3 DNA reads as TGTGCCAGCAGTCTAACCCCCCGGACAGTTAATTCACCCCTCCACTTT. Protein product: CASSLTPRTVNSPLHF.

The sample holds a few counts of this clonotype. The chain combines TRBV11-2 with TRBJ1-4; 9 nucleotides line up with TRBD1. After removal of 5 bases from V and 5 bases from J, the junction contained 3 bases not matched to a gene. Germline CDR1 and CDR2: SGHAT and FQNNGV. The CDR3 extends over 14 amino acids. The chain's CDR3 is CASSRGQGNEKLFF. The CDR3 nucleotides read TGTGCCAGCAGCCGGGGACAGGGAAATGAAAAACTGTTTTTT. The variable domain in full, completed from reference TRBV11-2 and TRBJ1-4, reads EAGVAQSPRYKIIEKRQSVAFWCNPISGHATLYWYQQILGQGPKLLIQFQNNGVVDDSQLPKDRFSAERLKGVDSTLKIQPAKLEDSAVYLCASSRGQGNEKLFFGSGTQLSVL.

This chain links TRBV12-3 or TRBV12-4 with TRBJ2-1; TRBD2 might be the D (5 bases). Trimming left V 6 bases short and J 0 bases short, with 12 bases between. The CDR3 runs 15 residues. Written as DNA, the CDR3 is TGTGCCAGCAGAGGCGGGTCTAGCTCCTACAATGAGCAGTTCTTC. Amino acids: CASRGGSSSYNEQFF.

To note about this clonotype: A junction end diverges from the germline sequence, so it may reflect a read error. V is TRBV12-3 or TRBV12-4 and J is TRBJ2-3; 8 bases are a match to TRBD2. This CDR3 has 18 amino acids. The CDR3 DNA sequence: TGTACCAGCAGTTTTTCTGCGGGAGGAGCAAGTCGGGTAGATACGCAGTATTTT. The encoded protein is CTSSFSAGGASRVDTQYF.

This clonotype was seen a handful of times. The chain is built from TRBV12-3 or TRBV12-4 and TRBJ2-3; 7 nucleotides line up with TRBD2. CDR3 length: 16 amino acids. Germline trimming cut 6 bases from V and 2 bases from J; bases unmatched to any gene: 11. The chain's CDR3 is CASRGGIRFFTDTQYF. DNA for the CDR3: TGTGCCAGCAGGGGGGGGATACGATTCTTCACAGATACGCAGTATTTT.

This clonotype appeared a few times. The genes are TRBV9 and TRBJ2-1; D call uncertain. There are 15 residues in the CDR3. The V gene lost 4 bases and the J gene lost 1 base, with 12 bases spanning the gap. Germline V lookup: CDR1 SGDLS, CDR2 YYNGEE. The CDR3 protein is CASSRVGSSYNEQFF. The CDR3 nucleotides read TGTGCCAGCAGCCGAGTGGGATCTTCCTACAATGAGCAGTTCTTC.

The chain employs TRBV20-1 and TRBJ1-1; the D gene is possibly TRBD1 (6 bases). The CDR3 has 13 amino acids. Germline assignment: CDR1 DFQATT and CDR2 SNEGSKA (reference sequence). V lost 3 bases, J lost 0 bases, and 8 bases lay in between. CDR3 sequence (DNA): TGCAGTGCTAGTAGGGACATGAACACTGAAGCTTTCTTT. Its translation: CSASRDMNTEAFF.

This clonotype was detected a few times. This chain links TRBV2 with TRBJ2-3; perhaps TRBD2 as D (5 bases). Germline-derived CDR1 and CDR2 are SNHLY and FYNNEI. The CDR3 extends over 12 amino acids. Trimming took 6 bases from V and 5 from J, leaving 9 bases between them. The DNA of the CDR3 is TGTGCCAGCAGAGGGAGAATAGATACGCAGTATTTT. This codes for CASRGRIDTQYF. Full variable domain (missing parts from reference TRBV2 and TRBJ2-3): EPEVTQTPSHQVTQMGQEVILRCVPISNHLYFYWYRQILGQKVEFLVSFYNNEISEKSEIFDDQFSVERPDGSNFTLKIRSTKLEDSAMYFCASRGRIDTQYFGPGTRLTVL.

In this sample, this clonotype turned up many times. This chain links TRBV28 with TRBJ2-1, with D unresolved. The V and J ends lost 5 bases and 0 bases respectively, with 11 bases between them. The CDR3 runs 15 residues. Germline CDR1 MDHEN, CDR2 SYDVKM. Here the CDR3 reads CASSPPGSSYNEQFF. CDR3 nucleotides: TGTGCCAGCAGTCCCCCGGGTAGCTCCTACAATGAGCAGTTCTTC.

The chain carries TRBV5-1 and TRBJ2-2, with 7 bases lining up with TRBD2. Germline CDR1 is SGHRS and CDR2 is YFSETQ. The V and J ends lost 4 bases and 4 bases, in that order; junction bases with no gene match: 7. This CDR3 spans 15 amino acids. The DNA for the CDR3 is TGCGCCAGCAGCCCCAGGACTAGTGGCACCGGGGAGCTGTTTTTT. As protein: CASSPRTSGTGELFF.